This T cell receptor (beta chain) was identified in a study of early T cells in non-severe SARS-CoV-2 infection. This clonotype has a count of ten or more. One entry per CDR3 protein results from TCRdb running MiXCR on the 5' RACE reads. The table lists 50,000 to 75,000 distinct CDR3 sequences, 12% of them singletons. Germline CDR1 reads SGHTA; CDR2 reads FQGTGA. The CDR3 loop spans 13 amino acids. Trimming removed 2 bases from V and 10 bases from J, with 12 bases in between. The chain couples TRBV7-3 to TRBJ2-1; either TRBD1 or TRBD2 may supply D (5 bases each). Sequenced material: whole blood, taken at baseline. This receptor was identified in an adult who was a healthcare worker with PCR-confirmed SARS-CoV-2 infection or an uninfected control (not recorded which). The donor label of this sample is uncertain. CDR3 nucleotide sequence: TGTGCCAGCAGCTTATCTGGGGGACGAGAGCAGTTCTTC. Protein sequence: CASSLSGGREQFF.